Listed below are T cell receptor gamma chains from one sample, sequenced in a study of Vδ1+ human thymocytes. TCRdb reapplied CATT to the multiplex PCR reads. This sample has more than 25,000 gamma-chain clones; around 20% occur once, and the top ten carry roughly 1.9%. Sequencing was performed on Vdelta1+ gamma-delta thymocytes from the thymus. The receptors come from a boy under two years old who had congenital heart surgery. The CDR3 runs from the conserved cysteine through the conserved F or W. Size values are once, few and many counts, or a class for expanded clones, and some rows have none.

TRGV4,TRGJ1/TRGJ2,-,TGTGCCACCTGGGATGGGCCGCTTTTTTATTATAAGAAACTCTTT,CATWDGPLFYYKKLF
TRGV3,TRGJ1/TRGJ2,few,TGTGCCACCTGGGACAATCCTATCCTGAATTATTATAAGAAACTCTTT,CATWDNPILNYYKKLF
TRGV9,TRGJP2,few,TGTGCCTTGTGGGAGGTGATCGGGAGTAGTGATTGGATCAAGACGTTT,CALWEVIGSSDWIKTF
TRGV9,TRGJP2,few,TGTGCCTTGTGGGAGGTGCCGGGGGATTGGATCAAGACGTTT,CALWEVPGDWIKTF
TRGV4,TRGJP1,-,TGTGCCACCTGGGATGGGCTTGGAGCCACTGGTTGGTTCAAGATATTT,CATWDGLGATGWFKIF
TRGV4,TRGJ1/TRGJ2,few,TGTGCCACCTGGGATGGGCTTGTGGCTTATTATAAGAAACTCTTT,CATWDGLVAYYKKLF
TRGV2,TRGJP2,-,TGTGCCACCTGGGACGGCCTAAGTGATTGGATCAAGACGTTT,CATWDGLSDWIKTF
TRGV5,TRGJ1/TRGJ2,few,TGTGCCACCTGGGAGGGGTCGAATTATTATAAGAAACTCTTT,CATWEGSNYYKKLF
TRGV9,TRGJP,-,TGTGCCTTGTGGGAGGGCCAACAAGAGTTGGGCAAAAAAATCAAGGTATTT,CALWEGQQELGKKIKVF
TRGV2,TRGJ1/TRGJ2,-,TGTGCCACCTGGGACGGGCCCGGGTATAAGAAACTCTTC,CATWDGPGYKKLF
TRGV4,TRGJ1/TRGJ2,-,TGTGCCACCTGGGATGAAGGGGATTATAAGAAACTCTTT,CATWDEGDYKKLF
TRGV9,TRGJ1/TRGJ2,-,TGTGCCTTGTTCCGTGGTAAGAAACTCTTT,CALFRGKKLF
TRGV5,TRGJ1/TRGJ2,-,TGTGCCACCTGGGACAGGCCGAAACTTTGTTATAAGAAACTCTTT,CATWDRPKLCYKKLF
TRGV9,TRGJ1/TRGJ2,-,TGTGCCTTGTGGGAGGACCTTATATGTTATAAGAAACTCTTT,CALWEDLICYKKLF
TRGV9,TRGJ1/TRGJ2,medium-sized,TGTGCCTTGTGGGAGTGTTATAAGAAACTCTTT,CALWECYKKLF
TRGV4,TRGJ1/TRGJ2,few,TGTGCCACCTGGGATGGGCGGTCGGGTTATAAGAAACTCTTT,CATWDGRSGYKKLF
TRGV4,TRGJ1/TRGJ2,-,TGTGCCACCTGGGATGGGACCTTCTGGAATTATAAGAAACTCTTT,CATWDGTFWNYKKLF
TRGV5,TRGJ1/TRGJ2,-,TGTGCCACCTGGGACAGGCCCAATGAGACTATCAAGAAACTCTTT,CATWDRPNETIKKLF
TRGV9,TRGJ1/TRGJ2,-,TGTGCCTTGTGGGAGGTTTGGGCCCCTCATAAGAAACTCTTT,CALWEVWAPHKKLF
TRGV3,TRGJ1/TRGJ2,-,TGTGCCACCCGGTACAATAAGAAACTCTTT,CATRYNKKLF
TRGV3,TRGJP1,few,TGTGCCACCTGGGACCGTACCACTGGTTGGTTCAAGATATTT,CATWDRTTGWFKIF
TRGV3,TRGJ1/TRGJ2,-,TGTGCCACCTGGGACAGGCGGATTGATTATTATAAGAAACTCTTT,CATWDRRIDYYKKLF
TRGV3,TRGJP2,-,TGTGCCACCTGGGACGAGAGTGATTGGATCAAGACGTTT,CATWDESDWIKTF